This paragraph covers one TCR beta chain sequence. CDR1 and CDR2 from the germline V gene are LGHNA and YSLEER. The CDR3 runs to 15 residues. The V segment lost 4 bases and the J segment 6 bases; nucleotides outside the gene matches: 8. The sample originates from a study of blood T cell repertoires in COVID-19. Study-wide background: Donors in the United States, Italy and Spain gave samples during acute or convalescent COVID-19. In each case, the material was cDNA or gDNA derived from T cells, B-cell-depleted T cells, or PBMCs.

Seattle's cohort entered during active infection and was followed longitudinally. Authors' processing steps: Nucleated cell counts were estimated from reference gene primer amplification. Some clones are missing from TCRdb's copy, which holds only in-frame ones; the method was immunoSEQ multiplex PCR. The DNA was the basis for D and trimming; V, J and clone size are from that table. The table shows around 160,000 clones, with 80% to 95% occurring only once. The sequence was obtained from a woman aged 60-70 years with COVID-19, enrolled during active disease. The chain couples TRBV4-3 to TRBJ2-1, with 8 positions matching TRBD2. Sequenced: peripheral blood. CDR3 bases: TGCGCCAGCAGCCTAGAGGGCGGGGGGTTCAATGAGCAGTTCTTC. It translates to CASSLEGGGFNEQFF.